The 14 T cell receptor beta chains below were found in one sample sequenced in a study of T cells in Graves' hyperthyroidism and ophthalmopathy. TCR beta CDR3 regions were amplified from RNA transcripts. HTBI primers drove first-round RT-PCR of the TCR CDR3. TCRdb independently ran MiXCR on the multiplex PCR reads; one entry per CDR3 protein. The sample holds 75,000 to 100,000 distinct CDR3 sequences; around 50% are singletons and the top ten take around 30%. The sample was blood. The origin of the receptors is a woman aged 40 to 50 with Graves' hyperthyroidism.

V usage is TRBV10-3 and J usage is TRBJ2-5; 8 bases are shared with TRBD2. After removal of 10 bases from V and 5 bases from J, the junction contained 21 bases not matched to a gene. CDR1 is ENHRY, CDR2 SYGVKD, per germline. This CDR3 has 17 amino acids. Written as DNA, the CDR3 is TGTGCCACCGGCCCCGTCGGTGGTGCGGGAGGTTTGGAGACCCAGTACTTC. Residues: CATGPVGGAGGLETQYF.

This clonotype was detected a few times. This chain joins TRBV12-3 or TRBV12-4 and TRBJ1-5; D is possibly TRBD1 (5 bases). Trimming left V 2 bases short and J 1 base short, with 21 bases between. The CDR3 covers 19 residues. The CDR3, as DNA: TGTGCCAGCAGTTTATACCCCCTCGCCACGGGGGGGAGCAATCAGCCCCAGCATTTT. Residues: CASSLYPLATGGSNQPQHF.

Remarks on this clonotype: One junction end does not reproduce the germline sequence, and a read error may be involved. The CDR3 sequence: CASSLFTGAEAF. DNA of the CDR3: TGTGCCAGCAGCTTATTTACAGGGGCTGAAGCTTTC. The chain couples TRBV7-9 to TRBJ2-6; 7 bases fit TRBD1. CDR1 and CDR2 (germline): SEHNR, FQNEAQ (reference sequence). The CDR3 contains 12 residues.

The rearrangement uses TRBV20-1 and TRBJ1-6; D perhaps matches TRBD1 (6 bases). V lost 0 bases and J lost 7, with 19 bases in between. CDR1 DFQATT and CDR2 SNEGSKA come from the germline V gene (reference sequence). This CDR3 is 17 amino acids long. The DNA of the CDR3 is TGCAGTGCTAGAGAGCATACGTGGACAGCACAGAATTCACCCCTCCACTTT. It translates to CSAREHTWTAQNSPLHF.

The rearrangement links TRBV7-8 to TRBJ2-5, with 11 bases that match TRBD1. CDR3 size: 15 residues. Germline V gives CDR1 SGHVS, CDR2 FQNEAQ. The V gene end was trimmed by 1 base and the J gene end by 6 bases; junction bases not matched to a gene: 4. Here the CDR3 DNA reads TGTGCCAGCAGCTTAGGGACAGGGGGCGGGAAGACCCAGTACTTC. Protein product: CASSLGTGGGKTQYF.

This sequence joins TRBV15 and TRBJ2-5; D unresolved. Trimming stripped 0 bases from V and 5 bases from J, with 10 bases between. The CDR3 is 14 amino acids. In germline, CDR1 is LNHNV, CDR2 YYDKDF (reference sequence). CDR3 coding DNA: TGTGCCACCAGCAGAGATCCTCCGCACGAGACCCAGTACTTC. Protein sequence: CATSRDPPHETQYF.

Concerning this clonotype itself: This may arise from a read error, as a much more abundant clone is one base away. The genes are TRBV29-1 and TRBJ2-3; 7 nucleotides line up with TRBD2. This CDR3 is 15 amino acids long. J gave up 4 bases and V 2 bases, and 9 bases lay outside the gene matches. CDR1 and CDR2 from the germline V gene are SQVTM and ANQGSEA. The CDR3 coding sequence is TGCAGCGTTGAACTGCGGGAGAGGGGCGCAGATACGCAGTATTTT. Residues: CSVELRERGADTQYF.

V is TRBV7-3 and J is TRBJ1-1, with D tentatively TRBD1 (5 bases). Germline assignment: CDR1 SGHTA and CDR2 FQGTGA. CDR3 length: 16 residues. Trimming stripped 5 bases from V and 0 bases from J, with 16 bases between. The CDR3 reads CASSLSGTDLNTEAFF. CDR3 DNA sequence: TGTGCCAGCAGCCTGTCAGGGACGGACTTGAACACTGAAGCTTTCTTT.

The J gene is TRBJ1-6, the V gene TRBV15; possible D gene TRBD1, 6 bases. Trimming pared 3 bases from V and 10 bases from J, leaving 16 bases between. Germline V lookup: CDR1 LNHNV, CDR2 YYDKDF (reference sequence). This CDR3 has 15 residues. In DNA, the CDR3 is TGTGCCACCAGCAGGACGGGGGGCGCCCGGTCACCCCTCCACTTT. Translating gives CATSRTGGARSPLHF.

CDR3 region: CASSPRLAGGPVETQYF. In DNA, the CDR3 is TGTGCCAGCAGCCCCAGACTAGCGGGAGGGCCCGTTGAGACCCAGTACTTC. This chain uses TRBV7-6 with TRBJ2-7; 14 positions agree with TRBD2. The DNA end favors TRBJ2-5, so the J call may be wrong. Germline V gene data show CDR1 as SGHVS and CDR2 as FNYEAQ. The CDR3 spans 17 residues.

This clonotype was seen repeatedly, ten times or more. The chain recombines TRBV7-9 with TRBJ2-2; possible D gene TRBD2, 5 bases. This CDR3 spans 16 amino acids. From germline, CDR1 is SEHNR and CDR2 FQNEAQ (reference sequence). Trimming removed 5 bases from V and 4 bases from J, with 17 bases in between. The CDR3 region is CASSHPFGLPTGELFF. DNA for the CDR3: TGTGCCAGCAGCCACCCCTTCGGACTCCCCACCGGGGAGCTGTTTTTT.

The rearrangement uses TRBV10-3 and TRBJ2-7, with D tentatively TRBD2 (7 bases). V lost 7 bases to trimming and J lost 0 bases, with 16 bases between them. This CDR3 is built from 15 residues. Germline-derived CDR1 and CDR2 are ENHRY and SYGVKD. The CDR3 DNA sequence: TGTGCCATCAAGCCGGCGGGGGCCCACTCCTACGAGCAGTACTTC. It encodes CAIKPAGAHSYEQYF.

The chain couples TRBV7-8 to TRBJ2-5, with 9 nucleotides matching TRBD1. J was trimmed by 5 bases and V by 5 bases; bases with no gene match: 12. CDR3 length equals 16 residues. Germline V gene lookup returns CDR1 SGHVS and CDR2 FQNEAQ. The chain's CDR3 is CASSQAPGQGGETQYF. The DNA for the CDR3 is TGTGCCAGCAGCCAAGCCCCGGGACAGGGTGGGGAGACCCAGTACTTC.

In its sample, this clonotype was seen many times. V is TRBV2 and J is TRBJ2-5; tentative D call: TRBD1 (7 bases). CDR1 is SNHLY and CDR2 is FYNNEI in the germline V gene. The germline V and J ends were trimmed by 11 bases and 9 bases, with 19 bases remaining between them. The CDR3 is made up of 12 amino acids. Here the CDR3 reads CASRDPRGAQYF. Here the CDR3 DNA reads TGTGCCTCAAGAGATCCCAGGGGGGCCCAGTACTTC.